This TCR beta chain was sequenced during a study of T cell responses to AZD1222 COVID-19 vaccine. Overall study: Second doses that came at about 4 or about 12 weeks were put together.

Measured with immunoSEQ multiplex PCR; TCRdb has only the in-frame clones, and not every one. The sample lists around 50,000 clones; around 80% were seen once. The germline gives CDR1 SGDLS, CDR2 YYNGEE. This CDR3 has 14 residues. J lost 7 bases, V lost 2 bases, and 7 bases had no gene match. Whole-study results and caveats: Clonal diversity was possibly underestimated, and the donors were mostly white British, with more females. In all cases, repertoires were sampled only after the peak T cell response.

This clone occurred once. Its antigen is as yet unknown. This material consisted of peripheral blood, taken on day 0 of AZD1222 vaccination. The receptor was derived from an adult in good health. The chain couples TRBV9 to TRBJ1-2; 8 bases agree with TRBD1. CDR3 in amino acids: CASSVGQASGGYTF. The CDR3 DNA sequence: TGTGCCAGCAGCGTGGGACAGGCCTCTGGTGGCTACACCTTC.